The clone carrying this T cell receptor (beta chain) was picked up many times. Listed TCR primers and previously described methods were used for bulk TCR libraries. One entry per CDR3 protein results from TCRdb running MiXCR on the PCR reads. The data hold about 510,000 distinct CDR3 sequences, with 20% to 25% observed a single time. This record belongs to a study of molecular identifiers for immune sequencing clone quantification. Libraries of naive CD8 cells were prepared from around 20,000 to 990,000 sorted cells using 10%, 30% or 50% RNA. V lost 3 bases and J lost 9, with 14 bases in between. Germline lookup yields CDR1 SGHDN and CDR2 FVKESK. The CDR3 loop spans 13 amino acids.

The clonotype originates from a human donor in good health. Some libraries in this study had Jurkat cell RNA spiked in. The specimen was naive CD8+ T cells from blood, with Jurkat cell RNA spiked in. This sample's subset: FACS-sorted CD8+CD4-CCR7+CD45RA+ naive T cells. The chain employs TRBV14 and TRBJ2-5, with a weak D call TRBD2 (5 bases). The CDR3 region is CASSHRGSQAQYF. In DNA, the CDR3 is TGTGCCAGCAGCCACCGGGGATCCCAGGCCCAGTACTTC.